One TCR beta chain is described in this entry. The antigen it binds to is not known. This specimen comes from a study of cytomegalovirus exposure and HLA in healthy donors (dated 2017 in TCRdb). Notes on the research overall: An earlier analysis of 587 of the donors reported 276 Gb of sequence data and around 120 million unique TCR beta sequences obtained from about 180 million T cells. An early release covering roughly 600 HLA-typed donors comprised about 300 gigabases of sequencing data and approximately 85 million unique TCR sequences. Of the roughly 430 genotyped donors, approximately 83% fell in the genetic ancestry cluster associated with self-reported Caucasian donors. The study aimed to test whether cataloging public T cell receptors could reveal signatures of past pathogen exposure. The study profiled the T cell repertoires of hundreds of subjects by immunosequencing and related them to cytomegalovirus serostatus. In addition to the first cohort of 666 subjects, a separate validation cohort of 120 different subjects was used. To predict cytomegalovirus infection status, the study combined high-throughput TCR immunosequencing, statistical association of individual TCRs with disease status, and machine learning. A later analysis re-analyzed previously published TCR beta repertoires from roughly 690 donors and added high-resolution HLA genotyping to study TCR occurrence patterns. Rather than drawing on any new phenotypic data, the later analysis identified candidate immune exposures from TCR beta sequences and the way those sequences occurred across donors. In an earlier analysis of roughly 580 of the donors, high-throughput TCR beta sequencing was used to judge whether each TCR beta V gene segment behaved as functional or pseudogenic. Donor age, sex, ethnicity and CMV serostatus were compiled together with the repertoire data. A later genetic analysis took genome-wide SNP genotypes for about 55% of the roughly 670 donors and used that subset as a discovery cohort. Every repertoire in the discovery cohort had been generated on one and the same sequencing platform. Class I and class II HLA loci were covered by the typing at four-digit resolution. Typing coverage differed by locus: A, B, C, DRB1 and DQB1 were typed in roughly 629-630 donors, DQA1 in 500 to 550, DPA1 in nearly 610, and DPB1 in approximately 450. Because of strong linkage in the cohort, roughly 5 DR-DQ haplotypes were treated as single units for association and clustering. Among approximately 370 genotyped donors of the cohort, an average of approximately 220,000 unique TCR beta nucleotide sequences was sequenced per donor, of which about 18% were non-productive. The full study reports these points: Compared with equally common non-associated chains, HLA-associated TCR beta chains in a later analysis were more clonally expanded and had lower generation probabilities. V-gene and J-gene trimming of TCR beta chains was associated with a missense DCLRE1C variant in a later genetic analysis, and the association was replicated in an independent cohort. A later analysis found that TCR association rates varied across HLA loci, with DRB1 alleles showing the most associated TCRs and HLA-C alleles the fewest. Cytomegalovirus status was reported to be diagnosed by the classifier with high specificity and sensitivity in both the original and validation cohorts. For the cohort, immune exposure information was limited to CMV serostatus. In an earlier analysis of around 600 of the donors, most TCR beta V segments appeared in productive rearrangements about 87% or about 30% of the time, broadly matching IMGT annotations. A further reported finding was that TCR beta sequences accurately predicted the HLA-A and HLA-B alleles for most subjects in the first cohort. Across donors, most TCR sequences were observed very rarely, whereas some public TCRs were present in many individuals. The earlier analysis of 587 of the donors excluded roughly 17 rarely observed V segments, including chromosome 9 orphons, because counts were too low. Linkage disequilibrium might explain the correlated functional status among segregating V segments, but an unknown experimental factor could not be excluded. In this cohort, only TCR beta chains were sequenced, and detectable features were limited by the absence of alpha or paired-chain data. In a later analysis, around 17,000 TCR beta sequences were associated with specific HLA alleles at a false discovery rate of 0.05. Because HLA typing was missing for some donors at each locus, association tests included only the typed subset. According to a later analysis, most CMV-associated TCR beta chains appeared to be HLA-restricted, and the HLA associations seemed to be driven largely by CMV exposure. In vitro tests confirmed that a few of the cytomegalovirus-associated TCR beta chains recognize cytomegalovirus antigens. The authors suggested that the approach could potentially be extended to other disease states and immunological phenotypes. A cluster of highly shared sequence variants was judged likely to be a technical artifact of the sequencing pipeline. In a later analysis, several top co-occurrence clusters were reported to appear linked to parvovirus B19, influenza, CMV and Epstein-Barr virus. Assigning TCR associations to individual alleles was difficult when HLA alleles, especially DR and DQ, strongly co-occurred. In the study, 164 TCR beta chains were listed as associated with cytomegalovirus. Because the 87-base-pair reads could not distinguish some IMGT-functional V segments, including TRBV6-2 and TRBV6-3, those segments were excluded. Roughly uniform sequencing depth across donors was assumed in presence/absence analyses, although this assumption may not hold. A later genetic analysis reported fewer N-insertions in productive TCRs among donors in an Asian-associated ancestry cluster than the roughly 700-donor mean.

V is cut back by 4 bases and J by 7 bases, with 9 bases in the junction unmatched. The CDR3 runs 15 amino acids, cysteine and phenylalanine included. Only the CDR3 DNA stays, 45 bases, in frame from base 1. The germline V gene specifies SGHVS as CDR1 and FNYEAQ as CDR2. Receptors were amplified or captured by the immunoSEQ multiplex PCR assay. For the multiplex PCR, a mixture combining 60 forward primers for TCR Vbeta segments and 13 reverse primers for TCR Jbeta segments was used. A multiplex PCR assay on genomic DNA amplified the CDR3 region of rearranged TCR beta genes. The Illumina HiSeq System was used to sequence the amplified TCR beta libraries as 87-base-pair reads. The study's processing was this. A later analysis counted about 80 million unique TCR beta chains across the 550 to 700 repertoires, and some 11 million of these chains were shared by at least two donors. Raw reads were error-corrected and collapsed into unique sequences by a nearest-neighbor algorithm in which closely related sequences were merged to remove PCR and sequencing errors. Alignment of CDR3 sequences to IMGT reference sequences was used to assign V, D and J gene segments. For a sequence to be retained, a match of at least six nucleotides to both a V gene segment and a J gene segment was required. A rearrangement counted as productive if the CDR3 had no stop codons and remained in frame with V and J, and every other rearrangement counted as non-productive. Following IMGT convention, CDR3 was defined as the stretch from the second conserved V-encoded cysteine up to the conserved J-encoded phenylalanine. The earlier analysis of a few hundred of the donors excluded sequences that lacked an unambiguous match to a single V gene segment. In an earlier analysis of some 590 of the donors, a V segment was called functional when productive rearrangements were above 56.7%, and segregating when the standard deviation between donors exceeded 5%. A statistical classification framework was built to diagnose cytomegalovirus status from the catalog of TCR beta chain sequences. In a later analysis, TCR nucleotide sequences were compared against IMGT/GENE-DB human TR gene sequences so that V and J genes could be assigned. In a later analysis, CDR3 sequences and most-parsimonious VDJ recombination scenarios were assigned using the TCRdist pipeline. In a later analysis, each TCR beta chain was defined by its CDR3 amino acid sequence together with its V-gene family, and reads lacking a unique V-gene family were excluded. To address suspected cross-contamination and a sequencing artifact, a later analysis removed some 620 highly shared, low-generation-probability nucleotide sequences. A later analysis calculated a clonal expansion index for each public chain from normalized within-repertoire ranks of inferred template counts. Generation probabilities in a later analysis came from a VDJ recombination model fitted to out-of-frame rearrangements, and those results were checked against IGoR. Hypergeometric tests were used in a later analysis to score TCR-TCR, TCR-HLA and TCR-CMV co-occurrence, with a repertoire-size bias correction applied to the TCR pairs. A later analysis estimated false discovery rates by permuting HLA or CMV assignments 20 times. In a later analysis, co-occurring TCRs were grouped using DBSCAN, with TCRdist sequence similarity added in when clustering inside HLA-allele-positive subsets. For co-occurrence clustering, repertoires with fewer than 30,000 or more than 120,000 public chains were excluded, along with five repertoires with anomalous nucleotide sharing. Held by TCRdb, this immuneACCESS table contains in-frame sequences only and omits some clones. Under half of the omission traces to an unresolved V gene where checked; the cause of the rest is unknown. D and trimming were read from the DNA, whereas the V and J calls and clone size are those reported in that table. The table for this sample lists fewer than 100,000 clones. About 0.6% of the sample lies in the top ten.

The cohort comprised 550 to 700 healthy bone marrow donors. At the time of sampling, all cohort members were nominally healthy, though unrecorded immune exposures were likely present. The donor tested CMV seronegative, placing the donor among the 300 to 400 seronegative members of the cohort. Every donor gave a peripheral blood sample, and the peripheral blood mononuclear cells from that sample were used for TCR beta sequencing. Genomic DNA extraction from the blood cell samples was performed with the Qiagen DNeasy Blood Extraction Kit. Sequencing was done on a sample of PBMCs. The receptor was derived from a man aged 50-60 years in good health and CMV-seronegative. The receptor chain draws on TRBV7-6 and TRBJ2-1; 8 of the junction bases match TRBD2. Read as DNA, the sequence is TGTGCCAGCAGCTCCACCGGGACTAGTGATAATGAGCAGTTCTTC. Its protein reads: CASSSTGTSDNEQFF.